This T cell receptor (beta chain) was observed in a study of blood T cell repertoires in COVID-19. The study recruited people aged roughly 18 to 89 years across approximately 24 US areas. Cohort allocation depended upon clinical history that participants reported. The CDR3 totals 14 residues. Germline trimming cut 3 bases from V and 3 bases from J; bases unmatched to any gene: 2. In germline, CDR1 is MGHDK, CDR2 SYGVNS. This table comes from immunoSEQ multiplex PCR, and its TCRdb copy is limited to in-frame clones, with some not included. The sample gives approximately 220,000 clones, around 90% of which show up once; roughly 16% is in the top ten.

Sequences were obtained from PBMCs or T cells enriched from blood (not recorded which). The origin of this receptor is a man aged 25 to 40 who had been exposed to COVID-19. The V call is TRBV25-1, the J call TRBJ1-5; 7 bases line up with TRBD1. The CDR3 loop reads CASSEDRTNQPQHF. The CDR3 bases are TGTGCCAGCAGTGAGGACAGGACCAATCAGCCCCAGCATTTT.